The 27 T cell receptor beta chains below come from one sample, sequenced in a study of shared clonotypes between healthy human individuals. The data were produced by immunoSEQ multiplex PCR, yet TCRdb's version contains in-frame clones alone and is incomplete. This table holds some 1.4 million clones, around 97% found once. The sample comprised naive CD4+ T cells sorted from blood. Subset here: CD45RA+ positively selected. These receptors were collected from a man aged 25 to 45 in good health.

The chain has TRBV5-1 and TRBJ2-5; TRBD1 matches at 7 bases. From germline, CDR1 is SGHRS and CDR2 YFSETQ. The trim removed 1 base at V and 4 bases at J, leaving 7 bases unmatched. The CDR3 spans 15 residues. The CDR3 DNA reads as TGCGCCAGCAGCTTGATACAGGGGCAGGGAGAGACCCAGTACTTC. It translates to CASSLIQGQGETQYF.

V is TRBV7-9 and J is TRBJ2-3, with a possible D match to TRBD1 (7 bases). The germline V and J ends were trimmed by 5 bases and 6 bases, with 18 bases remaining between them. Germline loops: CDR1 SEHNR, CDR2 FQNEAQ (reference sequence). The CDR3 has 15 residues. CDR3 sequence reads: CASSEGQPGADTQYF. Written as DNA, the CDR3 is TGTGCCAGCAGCGAGGGACAGCCGGGGGCTGATACGCAGTATTTT.

This clone has a single count. The chain combines TRBV6-1 with TRBJ2-4; D gene unclear. V dropped 4 bases and J dropped 6 bases, with 10 bases sitting between them. Germline V gene lookup returns CDR1 MNHNS and CDR2 SASEGT. CDR3 length equals 13 residues. The CDR3 DNA sequence: TGTGCCAGCAGTGTATTGGAAACAAACATTCAGTACTTC. Translated, it gives CASSVLETNIQYF.

The V gene is TRBV6-6, the J gene TRBJ2-2; a possible D gene is TRBD1 (6 bases). V lost 5 bases and J 5 bases, leaving 12 bases between the germline ends. CDR3 size: 14 residues. CDR1 and CDR2 (germline): MNHNY, SVGAGI (reference sequence). The DNA for the CDR3 is TGTGCCAGCAGTAAACAGGGTTGGACCGGGGAGCTGTTTTTT. This sequence encodes CASSKQGWTGELFF.

The gene calls are TRBV29-1 and TRBJ2-7; D tentatively fits TRBD1 or TRBD2 (5 bases each). V was pared by 3 bases and J by 0 bases, with 9 bases between. CDR1 and CDR2 (germline): SQVTM, ANQGSEA. This CDR3 comprises 13 residues. The CDR3 loop is CSVDGTSSYEQYF. Here the CDR3 DNA reads TGCAGCGTTGATGGGACCAGCTCCTACGAGCAGTACTTC.

The chain employs TRBV13 and TRBJ2-7, with D uncertain. V dropped 4 bases and J dropped 2 bases, with 21 bases sitting between them. Germline lookup yields CDR1 PRHDT and CDR2 FYEKMQ (reference sequence). This CDR3 spans 17 amino acids. CDR3 in DNA: TGTGCCAGCAGCTCCCGCCCCCCACGGGCCGCGGCCTACGAGCAGTACTTC. Translating gives CASSSRPPRAAAYEQYF.

The CDR3 region is CASSASQGARDTQYF. CDR3 DNA sequence: TGTGCCAGCAGTGCCTCACAGGGGGCGCGGGATACGCAGTATTTT. The chain employs TRBV6-6 and TRBJ2-3, with 9 bases fitting TRBD1. The CDR3 has 15 amino acids. Germline V CDR1 and CDR2: MNHNY, SVGAGI (reference sequence). V shed 5 bases and J 6 bases; nucleotides not matched to a gene: 9.

The J gene is TRBJ2-2, the V gene TRBV10-3; D is unclear. CDR1 and CDR2 from the germline V gene are ENHRY and SYGVKD. The CDR3 runs to 15 residues. With 1 base removed from V and 5 bases from J, the gap between germline ends came to 11 bases. DNA for the CDR3: TGTGCCATCAGTGAGTTTGTAGGAGCAACCGGGGAGCTGTTTTTT. Amino acids: CAISEFVGATGELFF.

In this sample, this clone turned up once. The V gene is TRBV2, the J gene TRBJ1-2; D possibly corresponds to TRBD1 (6 bases). The germline V gene encodes CDR1 SNHLY and CDR2 FYNNEI. V lost 2 bases and J lost 4, with 11 bases in between. This CDR3 region has 14 residues. DNA of the CDR3: TGTGCCAGCAGTGAACGGGGGGCGGTCTATGGCTACACCTTC. This translates into CASSERGAVYGYTF.

This chain links TRBV28 with TRBJ1-3; D is unclear. In germline, CDR1 is MDHEN, CDR2 SYDVKM. V was cut by 4 bases and J by 5 bases, with 9 bases left in between. This CDR3 spans 13 amino acids. CDR3 protein: CASSSPARNTIYF. The CDR3 bases are TGTGCCAGCAGTTCCCCAGCCAGAAACACCATATATTTT.

The rearrangement joins TRBV2 to TRBJ1-2; D not resolved. The V end lost 7 bases, the J end lost 0 bases, and 12 bases lay between the germline ends. Per germline, CDR1 SNHLY and CDR2 FYNNEI. The CDR3 has 14 residues. The CDR3: CASTDKRSNYGYTF. The CDR3 DNA follows: TGTGCCAGCACCGACAAAAGGTCTAACTATGGCTACACCTTC.

V gene TRBV29-1 combines with J gene TRBJ2-1; 12 bases agree with TRBD2. Looked up from germline, CDR1 is SQVTM and CDR2 is ANQGSEA. V lost 5 bases to trimming and J lost 7 bases; unmatched junction nucleotides: 9. The CDR3 sequence is 15 residues long. The CDR3 region is CSVRLAGVAGNEQFF. The DNA of the CDR3 is TGCAGCGTTCGACTAGCGGGAGTGGCGGGGAATGAGCAGTTCTTC.

The rearrangement uses TRBV9 and TRBJ2-7, with D unclear. Germline V gene lookup returns CDR1 SGDLS and CDR2 YYNGEE. Trimming stripped 0 bases from V and 9 bases from J, with 13 bases between. The CDR3 is 13 residues long. CDR3 coding DNA: TGTGCCAGCAGCGTAGACCCCTTTTTCGTGCAGTACTTC. This sequence encodes CASSVDPFFVQYF.

This chain joins TRBV18 and TRBJ2-7; D gene ambiguous. The length of the CDR3 is 14 residues. Trimming cost V 3 bases and J 2 bases, with 11 bases left between them. Germline V gene sequence: CDR1 KGHSH, CDR2 LQKENI. In DNA form, the CDR3 reads TGTGCCAGCTCACCGGAGCCGATCGCCTACGAGCAGTACTTC. Its protein is CASSPEPIAYEQYF.

This sequence joins TRBV7-6 and TRBJ2-3; tentative D call: TRBD2 (6 bases). Per the germline V gene, CDR1 is SGHVS and CDR2 is FNYEAQ. V lost 11 bases to trimming and J lost 1 base, with 16 bases between them. This CDR3 has 14 amino acids. CDR3 loop: CASRGFSRTDTQYF. The CDR3 bases are TGTGCCTCCCGGGGGTTTTCACGCACAGATACGCAGTATTTT. Drawing the rest from reference TRBV7-6 and TRBJ2-3, the complete variable domain is GAGVSQSPRYKVTKRGQDVALRCDPISGHVSLYWYRQALGQGPEFLTYFNYEAQQDKSGLPNDRFSAERPEGSISTLTIQRTEQRDSAMYRCASRGFSRTDTQYFGPGTRLTVL.

This clone has a single count. The CDR3 sequence: CATSRGLSNTGELFF. The CDR3 DNA is TGTGCCACCAGCAGAGGACTATCGAACACCGGGGAGCTGTTTTTT. This chain connects TRBV15 to TRBJ2-2, with D perhaps matching TRBD2 (5 bases). Trimming took 1 base from V and 0 from J, leaving 6 bases between them. The CDR3 is made up of 15 amino acids. Looked up from germline, CDR1 is LNHNV and CDR2 is YYDKDF (reference sequence).

The chain carries TRBV7-9 and TRBJ2-7; TRBD2 matches at 10 bases. The V segment lost 1 base and the J segment 5 bases; nucleotides outside the gene matches: 5. The length of the CDR3 is 15 residues. CDR1 and CDR2 (germline): SEHNR, FQNEAQ (reference sequence). The CDR3 sequence is CASSLGSGRIDEQYF. The DNA of the CDR3 is TGTGCCAGCAGCTTAGGTAGCGGGAGGATCGACGAGCAGTACTTC.

As concerns this clone: The same CDR3 is also encoded by other DNA sequences in this sample. This chain links TRBV7-9 with TRBJ2-3, with D possibly being TRBD1 (7 bases). V dropped 5 bases and J dropped 8 bases, with 17 bases sitting between them. Germline V lookup: CDR1 SEHNR, CDR2 FQNEAQ (reference sequence). This CDR3 is 14 amino acids long. In nucleotides, the CDR3 is TGTGCCAGCAGCGGAGCAGGGGGGCCAGGTACGCAGTATTTT. Protein product: CASSGAGGPGTQYF.

This clone was found once. The chain is built from TRBV5-6 and TRBJ2-7; 9 nucleotides agree with TRBD1. CDR3 size: 16 residues. J gave up 0 bases and V 3 bases, and 7 bases lay outside the gene matches. Germline V gives CDR1 SGHDT, CDR2 YYEEEE. The CDR3 nucleotides are TGTGCCAGCAGCTCCCCGGACAGGGGATTCTCCTACGAGCAGTACTTC. Protein: CASSSPDRGFSYEQYF.

The V and J genes are TRBV7-8 and TRBJ2-7, with D unclear. Germline V gene sequence: CDR1 SGHVS, CDR2 FQNEAQ. The CDR3 is 11 residues long. With 5 bases removed from V and 2 bases from J, the gap between germline ends came to 4 bases. The DNA of the CDR3 is TGTGCCAGCAGCATCACCTACGAGCAGTACTTC. This gives the protein CASSITYEQYF.

This clone was picked up one time. The CDR3 here is CASSLQGEAGYEQYF. Here the CDR3 DNA reads TGTGCCAGCAGTCTCCAGGGGGAGGCTGGGTACGAGCAGTACTTC. The chain joins TRBV27 to TRBJ2-7; D perhaps matches TRBD1 (7 bases). This CDR3 region has 15 residues. V lost 5 bases and J lost 4, with 18 bases in between. From germline, CDR1 is MNHEY and CDR2 SMNVEV (reference sequence).

V is TRBV6-4 and J is TRBJ1-1; D possibly corresponds to TRBD1 (6 bases). Germline CDR1 MRHNA, CDR2 SNTAGT. The CDR3 runs to 15 residues. The V gene lost 4 bases and the J gene lost 1 base, with 13 bases spanning the gap. CDR3 nucleotides: TGTGCCAGCAGTGTCACGGGACACCCGAACACTGAAGCTTTCTTT. It encodes CASSVTGHPNTEAFF.

The V gene is TRBV30, the J gene TRBJ2-7; D is tentatively TRBD1 or TRBD2 (5 bases each). The germline V gene encodes CDR1 GTSNPN and CDR2 SVGIG (reference sequence). Trimming removed 0 bases from V and 2 bases from J, with 11 bases in between. The CDR3 length is 14 residues. CDR3 nucleotide sequence: TGTGCCTGGAGTGTCGGCAGGGACGCCTACGAGCAGTACTTC. This codes for CAWSVGRDAYEQYF.

The V gene is TRBV6-4, the J gene TRBJ2-3, with a possible D match to TRBD1 (5 bases). V was shortened by 5 bases and J by 1 base, with 10 bases between the two germline ends. Germline-derived CDR1 and CDR2 are MRHNA and SNTAGT. CDR3 length: 14 amino acids. Here the CDR3 DNA reads TGTGCCAGCAGTAGGCTAGGGGGCACAGATACGCAGTATTTT. Its protein is CASSRLGGTDTQYF.

The chain couples TRBV5-1 to TRBJ2-5; TRBD2 aligns across 7 bases. The CDR3 runs 13 residues. V lost 3 bases, J lost 1 base, and 0 bases stayed unmatched. Per the germline V gene, CDR1 is SGHRS and CDR2 is YFSETQ. This CDR3 reads CASSWGGQETQYF. In nucleotides, the CDR3 is TGCGCCAGCAGCTGGGGGGGCCAAGAGACCCAGTACTTC.

This chain joins TRBV28 and TRBJ1-5; no definite D call. Germline loops: CDR1 MDHEN, CDR2 SYDVKM. The CDR3 contains 14 residues. V dropped 10 bases and J dropped 2 bases, with 15 bases sitting between them. CDR3 sequence reads: CATTGGSGNQPQHF. The CDR3, as DNA: TGTGCCACTACCGGCGGGTCGGGCAATCAGCCCCAGCATTTT.

The chain uses TRBV6-1 and TRBJ2-3, with D perhaps matching TRBD1 (6 bases). Trimming left V 10 bases short and J 4 bases short, with 12 bases between. CDR3 length: 12 residues. The germline CDR1 and CDR2 sequences are MNHNS and SASEGT. The CDR3 protein is CATTGISDTQYF. In DNA form, the CDR3 reads TGTGCCACTACAGGGATCTCAGATACGCAGTATTTT.